The 30 T cell receptor beta chains in this list originate from one sample, sequenced in a study of blood T cell repertoires in COVID-19. TCRdb's copy holds only in-frame clones and misses some; the assay was immunoSEQ multiplex PCR. Of 110,000 to 150,000 clones listed, about 84% are singletons. Sequences were obtained from peripheral blood. These receptors were taken from a woman older than 75 in a cohort sampled during active or convalescent COVID-19.

This clone was seen more than once but under ten times. The chain couples TRBV7-9 to TRBJ2-7; 8 nucleotides line up with TRBD1. The CDR3 totals 12 residues. The germline CDR1 and CDR2 sequences are SEHNR and FQNEAQ (reference sequence). V lost 5 bases, J lost 11 bases, and 8 bases stayed unmatched. CDR3 sequence: CASSRTGQVEYV. CDR3 nucleotide sequence: TGTGCCAGCAGCCGGACAGGGCAAGTGGAGTACGTC.

This chain connects TRBV6-1 to TRBJ2-5, with 9 bases fitting TRBD2. The CDR3 covers 16 residues. CDR1 and CDR2 from the germline V gene are MNHNS and SASEGT. J was trimmed by 1 base and V by 3 bases; bases with no gene match: 6. The CDR3 nucleotides read TGTGCCAGCAGTGACCTATTAGCGGGGGCCCAAGAGACCCAGTACTTC. Translating gives CASSDLLAGAQETQYF.

The rearrangement joins TRBV3-1 (or the pseudogene TRBV3-2) to TRBJ2-1; tentative D call: TRBD2 (7 bases). Trimming pared 7 bases from V and 7 bases from J, leaving 17 bases between. Germline assignment: CDR1 LGHDT and CDR2 YNNKEL (reference sequence). This CDR3 is built from 14 residues. CDR3 DNA sequence: TGTGCCAGCAAAGAGAGGGGAGGGGGTAATGAGCAGTTCTTC. Translating gives CASKERGGGNEQFF.

CDR3 amino acids: CASSRTGGNYEQYF. The DNA for the CDR3 is TGCGCCAGCAGCCGGACAGGCGGGAACTACGAGCAGTACTTC. This chain links TRBV4-1 with TRBJ2-7, with a possible D match to TRBD1 (7 bases). The V end lost 4 bases, the J end lost 3 bases, and 13 bases lay between the germline ends. Germline lookup yields CDR1 MGHRA and CDR2 YSYEKL. This CDR3 spans 14 amino acids.

J is TRBJ2-4 and V is TRBV11-2, with D perhaps TRBD1 (5 bases). From germline, CDR1 is SGHAT and CDR2 FQNNGV. This CDR3 region has 14 residues. V was trimmed by 5 bases and J by 6 bases, leaving 14 bases between them. CDR3: CASSPSRAANIQYF. The CDR3 coding sequence is TGTGCCAGCAGCCCCTCCAGGGCAGCAAACATTCAGTACTTC.

V usage is TRBV7-9 and J usage is TRBJ1-2; D gene uncertain. The CDR3 is 13 residues long. With 4 bases removed from V and 8 bases from J, the gap between germline ends came to 14 bases. Germline loops: CDR1 SEHNR, CDR2 FQNEAQ (reference sequence). The DNA for the CDR3 is TGTGCCAGCAGCTCCCCCCGACAAGGCGGCTACACCTTC. Its protein is CASSSPRQGGYTF.

This clone was seen a single time. The rearrangement uses TRBV19 and TRBJ2-7; possibly TRBD2 for D (5 bases). The length of the CDR3 is 14 residues. Trimming removed 5 bases from V and 4 bases from J, with 15 bases in between. Germline V gene data show CDR1 as LNHDA and CDR2 as SQIVND (reference sequence). The chain's CDR3 is CASSVSGLGYEQYF. The CDR3 DNA follows: TGTGCCAGTAGTGTAAGCGGACTGGGGTACGAGCAGTACTTC.

This chain links TRBV20-1 with TRBJ1-1; D is unclear. The CDR3 runs to 11 residues. V lost 5 bases to trimming and J lost 11 bases, with 15 bases between them. Germline CDR1 reads DFQATT; CDR2 reads SNEGSKA (reference sequence). DNA of the CDR3: TGCAGTGCTTACCGGCGGAGGGAGGCTTTCTTT. Translated: CSAYRRREAFF.

V gene TRBV5-1 combines with J gene TRBJ1-1; TRBD1 agrees at 9 bases. CDR1 is SGHRS, CDR2 YFSETQ, per germline. J lost 0 bases, V lost 4 bases, and 7 bases had no gene match. CDR3 size: 16 residues. CDR3 in amino acids: CASSLRQGGMNTEAFF. The CDR3 region has the DNA TGCGCCAGCAGCCTACGACAGGGGGGCATGAACACTGAAGCTTTCTTT.

The CDR3 nucleotides are TGTGCCAGCAGTCGGGCGGGGAACTATGGCTACACCTTC. This encodes CASSRAGNYGYTF. V is TRBV6-5 and J is TRBJ1-2, with D unclear. The CDR3 runs to 13 residues. Germline loops: CDR1 MNHEY, CDR2 SVGAGI. Trimming shortened V by 5 bases and J by 2 bases, and 9 bases separated the two germline ends.

The chain couples TRBV5-1 to TRBJ1-2; perhaps TRBD1 as D (5 bases). V gave up 5 bases and J gave up 3 bases, with 8 bases separating them. CDR3 size: 12 residues. The germline V gene encodes CDR1 SGHRS and CDR2 YFSETQ. This CDR3 is CASSKGDYGYTF. CDR3 DNA sequence: TGCGCCAGCAGTAAAGGGGACTATGGCTACACCTTC.

This clone was observed a few times. The V gene is TRBV7-2, the J gene TRBJ2-1; D might be TRBD1 (6 bases). The CDR3 loop spans 16 amino acids. V was trimmed by 4 bases and J by 3 bases, leaving 16 bases between them. Germline lookup yields CDR1 SGHTA and CDR2 FQGNSA. In DNA, the CDR3 is TGTGCCAGCAGCTCAACCGGGACATTGCTCTACAATGAGCAGTTCTTC. Amino acid sequence: CASSSTGTLLYNEQFF.

The rearrangement links TRBV29-1 to TRBJ1-2; D is unclear. Germline loops: CDR1 SQVTM, CDR2 ANQGSEA. This CDR3 contains 12 residues. Trimming took 0 bases from V and 4 from J, leaving 6 bases between them. This chain's CDR3 is CSVEDSLYGYTF. CDR3 coding DNA: TGCAGCGTTGAAGATTCCCTCTATGGCTACACCTTC.

A few counts support this clone. The rearrangement uses TRBV27 and TRBJ2-2, with D possibly matching TRBD2 (6 bases). This CDR3 has 16 residues. Germline CDR1 and CDR2: MNHEY and SMNVEV (reference sequence). V lost 6 bases, J lost 1 base, and 15 bases lay in between. DNA for the CDR3: TGTGCCAGCAGGCTGCGCGGGACGAGGAACACCGGGGAGCTGTTTTTT. This codes for CASRLRGTRNTGELFF.

The chain has TRBV4-3 and TRBJ2-1, with 11 bases identical to TRBD2. This CDR3 has 16 residues. The ends lost 5 bases at V and 8 bases at J; junction bases unmatched: 11. CDR1 and CDR2 (germline): LGHNA, YSLEER. CDR3 nucleotide sequence: TGCGCCAGCAGCTCTCATCCACTAGCGGGGGTTGATGAGCAGTTCTTC. This codes for CASSSHPLAGVDEQFF.

The chain recombines TRBV6-5 with TRBJ2-7; tentative D call: TRBD1 (5 bases). CDR1 and CDR2 from the germline V gene are MNHEY and SVGAGI. This CDR3 is 15 amino acids long. With 7 bases removed from V and 0 bases from J, the gap between germline ends came to 16 bases. In DNA form, the CDR3 reads TGTGCCAGCAAAGACAGTCACCTAGGCTCCTACGAGCAGTACTTC. This gives the protein CASKDSHLGSYEQYF.

V usage is TRBV7-8 and J usage is TRBJ2-3; maybe TRBD1 (5 bases). V was shortened by 1 base and J by 10 bases, with 12 bases between the two germline ends. CDR1 SGHVS and CDR2 FQNEAQ come from the germline V gene. The CDR3 is made up of 13 amino acids. This CDR3 is CASSLEGLEAQYF. CDR3 nucleotides: TGTGCCAGCAGCTTAGAGGGGCTTGAGGCGCAGTATTTT.

V usage is TRBV6-2 or TRBV6-3 and J usage is TRBJ1-1; weak D call: TRBD1 (5 bases). The ends were cut back, 2 bases at V and 8 bases at J, with 6 bases in the middle. Germline CDR1 and CDR2: MNHEY and SVGEGT. The CDR3 spans 11 residues. The CDR3 DNA reads as TGTGCCAGCAGTTACGGGGCAGAAGCTTTCTTT. The encoded protein is CASSYGAEAFF.

This sequence joins TRBV6-5 and TRBJ1-1; TRBD1 aligns across 9 bases. CDR1 MNHEY and CDR2 SVGAGI come from the germline V gene. The V and J ends lost 7 bases and 11 bases, in that order; junction bases with no gene match: 14. This CDR3 spans 14 amino acids. The CDR3 nucleotides are TGTGCCAGCACACAACAGGGGGCGCAGATAGGGGCTTTCTTT. This encodes CASTQQGAQIGAFF.

The chain is built from TRBV5-4 and TRBJ1-2; D ambiguous. Deletions cut 0 bases from V and 8 bases from J, with 17 bases between. This CDR3 has 15 amino acids. Germline loops: CDR1 SGHNT, CDR2 YYREEE (reference sequence). CDR3 region: CASSLDVSGVRGYTF. The CDR3 coding sequence is TGTGCCAGCAGCTTGGACGTATCGGGAGTTCGAGGCTACACCTTC.

The genes are TRBV7-8 and TRBJ1-1; D not certain. This CDR3 region has 13 residues. CDR1 and CDR2 from the germline V gene are SGHVS and FQNEAQ. V was shortened by 5 bases and J by 0 bases, with 7 bases between the two germline ends. Written as DNA, the CDR3 is TGTGCCAGCAGCATACTCGTGAACACTGAAGCTTTCTTT. This codes for CASSILVNTEAFF.

The chain employs TRBV2 and TRBJ1-2; 7 nucleotides line up with TRBD1. Trimming at V came to 7 bases and at J to 4 bases, leaving 6 bases not matched to a gene. Germline V gene sequence: CDR1 SNHLY, CDR2 FYNNEI. CDR3 length: 13 amino acids. The CDR3 reads CASITGVVYGYTF. CDR3 DNA sequence: TGTGCCAGCATCACAGGGGTTGTCTATGGCTACACCTTC.

The chain has TRBV10-1 and TRBJ2-7; possible D gene TRBD2, 6 bases. The CDR3 sequence is 15 residues long. Germline V gene sequence: CDR1 WNHNN, CDR2 SYGVQD (reference sequence). Trimming stripped 6 bases from V and 2 bases from J, with 17 bases between. The chain's CDR3 is CASREGRLAAYEQYV. Here the CDR3 DNA reads TGCGCCAGCAGGGAGGGCCGGTTAGCCGCCTACGAGCAGTACGTC.

The V gene is TRBV28, the J gene TRBJ2-5, with 9 bases lining up with TRBD2. The CDR3 sequence is 15 residues long. CDR1 is MDHEN and CDR2 is SYDVKM in the germline V gene. V trimming: 3 bases; J trimming: 5 bases; junction bases outside the gene matches: 7. The CDR3 sequence is CASSFGGGALETQYF. The CDR3 region has the DNA TGTGCCAGCAGTTTCGGCGGGGGGGCCCTTGAGACCCAGTACTTC.

The chain recombines TRBV5-4 with TRBJ1-6; no clear D gene. V lost 4 bases, J lost 8 bases, and 13 bases lay in between. The CDR3 length is 14 residues. The V gene's germline CDR1 is SGHNT and CDR2 YYREEE (reference sequence). DNA of the CDR3: TGTGCCAGCAGCCCATGGCGCCAGGATTCACCCCTCCACTTT. Translated, it gives CASSPWRQDSPLHF.

This clone was recorded only once. This rearrangement joins TRBV19 to TRBJ1-6; 8 bases map to TRBD1. CDR1 is LNHDA, CDR2 SQIVND, per germline (reference sequence). Trimming cost V 5 bases and J 9 bases; bases outside gene matches: 9. This CDR3 has 15 amino acids. The CDR3 DNA reads TGTGCCAGTAGTGTCGGGACAGGTTGGCGTTCACCCCTCCACTTT. Translation: CASSVGTGWRSPLHF.

The chain couples TRBV28 to TRBJ2-4; TRBD1 matches at 9 bases. With 6 bases clipped from V and 13 bases from J, the junction kept 4 bases outside the gene matches. Germline-derived CDR1 and CDR2 are MDHEN and SYDVKM. The CDR3 extends over 11 amino acids. The CDR3 DNA sequence: TGTGCCAGCAGGGGACAGGGAGAACAGTACTTC. Protein sequence: CASRGQGEQYF.

The V and J genes are TRBV19 and TRBJ2-3, with TRBD2 matching 8 bases. The CDR3 has 16 amino acids. CDR1 LNHDA and CDR2 SQIVND come from the germline V gene (reference sequence). V shed 2 bases and J 4 bases; nucleotides not matched to a gene: 8. The DNA of the CDR3 is TGTGCCAGTAGTATACCGGGACTAGTTCTTTCAGATACGCAGTATTTT. It is translated as CASSIPGLVLSDTQYF.

The rearrangement uses TRBV7-2 and TRBJ2-6, with 7 bases that match TRBD2. This CDR3 contains 16 residues. Germline trimming cut 5 bases from V and 0 bases from J; bases unmatched to any gene: 4. Per germline, CDR1 SGHTA and CDR2 FQGNSA. Here the CDR3 DNA reads TGTGCCAGCAGCCTTTGGGGGGGCTCTGGGGCCAACGTCCTGACTTTC. Residues: CASSLWGGSGANVLTF. Using reference TRBV7-2 and TRBJ2-6 for the parts outside the CDR3, the full variable domain is GAGVSQSPSNKVTEKGKDVELRCDPISGHTALYWYRQSLGQGLEFLIYFQGNSAPDKSGLPSDRFSAERTGGSVSTLTIQRTQQEDSAVYLCASSLWGGSGANVLTFGAGSRLTVL.

This clone was picked up one time. The chain carries TRBV18 and TRBJ1-1, with D unclear. V dropped 3 bases and J dropped 4 bases, with 9 bases sitting between them. CDR3 length equals 13 residues. The germline CDR1 and CDR2 sequences are KGHSH and LQKENI. DNA for the CDR3: TGTGCCAGCTCACCTACCGCCGGCACTGAAGCTTTCTTT. It specifies CASSPTAGTEAFF.